This T cell receptor beta chain was captured by sequencing in a study of cytomegalovirus exposure and HLA in healthy donors. CDR3 length equals 17 residues. J was trimmed by 6 bases and V by 4 bases; bases with no gene match: 14. CDR1 and CDR2 from the germline V gene are SGHVS and FNYEAQ. PCR primers comprised 60 Vbeta and 13 Jbeta primers. The repertoire was sequenced with immunoSEQ multiplex PCR; TCRdb's copy has only in-frame clones and lacks some. Seen here are more than 100,000 clones, approximately 84% observed once, and the top ten hold about 1.5%. The V call is TRBV7-6, the J call TRBJ2-3; TRBD1 aligns across 9 bases. The sequence derives from a young woman in good health and CMV-seronegative. Sequencing was done on a sample of PBMCs. The CDR3: CASSSSGDGTGTDTQYF. The CDR3 DNA reads TGTGCCAGCAGCTCCTCCGGGGACGGGACAGGGACCGATACGCAGTATTTT.